This T cell receptor (beta chain) stems from a study of CD8 T cells in ankylosing spondylitis. Findings of the study overall: Among TCR beta sequences, a motif of several highly homologous variants appeared characteristic of ankylosing spondylitis blood. Peripheral blood samples showed relatively rare disease-linked clones, and these clones were CD8+.

V lost 1 base, J lost 5 bases, and 17 bases lay in between. The germline V gene has CDR1 LGHNA and CDR2 YNFKEQ. The CDR3 covers 16 residues. Quantitative 5'-RACE was performed with molecular barcodes, and it yielded the TCR beta libraries. TCRdb redid the calling of the 5' RACE reads with MiXCR, one entry per CDR3 protein. Among roughly 370,000 distinct CDR3 sequences, about a fifth were seen once, and the ten largest hold less than 20%. As concerns this clonotype: As yet, its antigen is unknown.

The receptor's source is a male donor with ankylosing spondylitis. Material for sequencing was blood, either unsorted or a sorted T cell fraction (not recorded which). The chain uses TRBV4-2 and TRBJ2-5; tentatively, D is TRBD1 (6 bases). CDR3 protein: CASSQGSQGFRETQYF. The CDR3 nucleotides read TGTGCCAGCAGCCAAGGATCGCAGGGGTTTAGGGAGACCCAGTACTTC.